The rows below give T cell receptor beta chains drawn from one sample of a study of CD8+ T cells in alopecia areata. Sequencing was performed with immunoSEQ multiplex PCR; in TCRdb, only in-frame clones are kept and a portion is missing. Here the sample spans 140,000 to 150,000 clones, around three fifths being singletons. Here the sequenced sample was CD4+ T cells sorted from blood, taken at week 0. These receptor sequences come from a human donor with alopecia areata. Each CDR3 is given with its conserved first and last residue.

v_gene: TRBV5-1; j_gene: TRBJ1-1; CDR3aa: CASSLAPGPPNTEAFF
v_gene: TRBV21-1; j_gene: TRBJ2-1; CDR3aa: CASTGNVGERGGEQFF
v_gene: TRBV2; j_gene: TRBJ2-1; CDR3aa: CASRLAANEQFF
v_gene: TRBV19; j_gene: TRBJ2-3; CDR3aa: CASSRDRDRDTQYF
v_gene: TRBV27; j_gene: TRBJ2-1; CDR3aa: CASSFSRQTYNEQFF
v_gene: TRBV30; j_gene: TRBJ1-5; CDR3aa: CAWSGAANQPQHF
v_gene: TRBV30; j_gene: TRBJ1-1; CDR3aa: CAWASLGNTEAFF
v_gene: TRBV5-4; j_gene: TRBJ1-2; CDR3aa: CASSGMTGSYGYTF
v_gene: TRBV18; j_gene: TRBJ2-3; CDR3aa: CASSPPGQGIADTQYF
v_gene: TRBV12-5; j_gene: TRBJ1-5; CDR3aa: CASGLAGRVDQPQHF
v_gene: TRBV14; j_gene: TRBJ2-1; CDR3aa: CASSQDQGGPPDEQFF
v_gene: TRBV4-3; j_gene: TRBJ2-2; CDR3aa: CASSQDWLAAAGTGELFF
v_gene: TRBV30; j_gene: TRBJ1-6; CDR3aa: CAWNPGAGGTGSPLHF
v_gene: TRBV27; j_gene: TRBJ1-5; CDR3aa: CASSFFNQPQHF
v_gene: TRBV30; j_gene: TRBJ1-4; CDR3aa: CAWSGLEKLFF
v_gene: TRBV7-8; j_gene: TRBJ2-3; CDR3aa: CASSAPRADTQYF
v_gene: TRBV5-4; j_gene: TRBJ2-7; CDR3aa: CASSRLGTGVHEQYF
v_gene: TRBV30; j_gene: TRBJ2-3; CDR3aa: CAWSVGTSTDTQYF
v_gene: TRBV5-1; j_gene: TRBJ1-6; CDR3aa: CASSLEGSLTSSYNSPLHF
v_gene: TRBV30; j_gene: TRBJ1-2; CDR3aa: CAWSRQNNYGYTF
v_gene: TRBV29-1; j_gene: TRBJ1-2; CDR3aa: CSVEDGPRGYTF
v_gene: TRBV15; j_gene: TRBJ1-4; CDR3aa: CATSRDLGGPNEKLFF
v_gene: TRBV5-1; j_gene: TRBJ2-6; CDR3aa: CASSFGGGASSGANVLTF
v_gene: TRBV30; j_gene: TRBJ2-6; CDR3aa: CAWRKSGSGANVLTF
v_gene: TRBV11-2; j_gene: TRBJ2-2; CDR3aa: CASNLVSGGYGTGELFF
v_gene: TRBV7-2; j_gene: TRBJ1-6; CDR3aa: CASTGQMNSPLHF
v_gene: TRBV7-9; j_gene: TRBJ2-4; CDR3aa: CASSLAGGRGLDIQYF
v_gene: TRBV23-1; j_gene: TRBJ2-3; CDR3aa: CASSRTTDTQYF
v_gene: TRBV6-4; j_gene: TRBJ2-6; CDR3aa: CASSDSRGAGANVLTF
v_gene: TRBV2; j_gene: TRBJ2-3; CDR3aa: CASSGLARDTQYF
v_gene: TRBV5-1; j_gene: TRBJ2-1; CDR3aa: CASTPRDRDHNEQFF
v_gene: TRBV5-1; j_gene: TRBJ2-5; CDR3aa: CASSLAPPRDQETQYF
v_gene: TRBV5-1; j_gene: TRBJ1-1; CDR3aa: CASSLGRQGPNTEAFF
v_gene: TRBV7-6; j_gene: TRBJ2-1; CDR3aa: CASSPRDRNEQFF
v_gene: TRBV29-1; j_gene: TRBJ2-3; CDR3aa: CSVEGGPTQYF